This TCR beta chain was profiled in a study of cytotoxic CD8 clonotypes in ibrutinib-treated CLL. Study as a whole: Averaging across samples gave approximately 250,000 productive templates and approximately 92,000 productive rearrangements.

As concerns this clone: Its antigen is unidentified.

Libraries were prepared by immunoSEQ multiplex PCR; TCRdb keeps only in-frame clonotypes and omits some of them. The sample carries roughly 250,000 clones, around three quarters recorded once. The CDR3 totals 13 residues. V was cut by 11 bases and J by 1 base, with 14 bases left in between. The study's findings and limits: Public clonotypes were uncommon and contracted or stayed stable on treatment. Upon ibrutinib response clonality rose, and upon progression it fell back toward baseline. Sampling times (in sustained-remission versus progressing patients) were not the same.

Sequencing was performed on PBMCs, taken after 24 months of ibrutinib treatment. The TCR comes from a human donor with chronic lymphocytic leukemia. This chain uses TRBV23-1 with TRBJ2-5; TRBD1 is a possible D gene (6 bases). TRBV23-1 is an ORF; its function is uncertain. The CDR3, as DNA: TGCGCCGGCCCCGGACAGTGCCAAGAGACCCAGTACTTC. Translation: CAGPGQCQETQYF.